The 10 T cell receptor beta chains below come from one sample, sequenced in a study of cytomegalovirus exposure and HLA in healthy donors. The PCR used 60 Vbeta and 13 Jbeta primers. Repertoires were generated with immunoSEQ multiplex PCR, while TCRdb's copy carries only in-frame clones and drops some. Of roughly 110,000 clones listed, over 70% were seen once; the top ten hold 2% to 2.5%. Sequencing used PBMCs. All receptors come from a young man in good health and CMV-seronegative.

The V call is TRBV4-2, the J call TRBJ1-2; tentatively, D is TRBD1 (5 bases). Per germline, CDR1 LGHNA and CDR2 YNFKEQ. V shed 5 bases and J shed 4 bases, with 20 bases lying between them. The CDR3 contains 16 residues. CDR3 DNA sequence: TGTGCCAGCAGCTCCGGGGGAGGGGCGCAACCCTATGGCTACACCTTC. Translated, it gives CASSSGGGAQPYGYTF.

The chain is built from TRBV29-1 and TRBJ1-2; 10 bases align to TRBD1. The CDR3 is 12 residues long. Germline V CDR1 and CDR2: SQVTM, ANQGSEA. V dropped 6 bases and J dropped 4; count of bases not matched to a gene: 2. For the CDR3, the DNA is TGCAGCGTGGGACAGGGGTCCTATGGCTACACCTTC. It yields the protein CSVGQGSYGYTF. The complete variable domain, with remaining parts taken from reference TRBV29-1 and TRBJ1-2, reads SAVISQKPSRDICQRGTSLTIQCQVDSQVTMMFWYRQQPGQSLTLIATANQGSEATYESGFVIDKFPISRPNLTFSTLTVSNMSPEDSSIYLCSVGQGSYGYTFGSGTRLTVV.

This clone has just a few counts. V is TRBV6-5 and J is TRBJ2-7; 9 nucleotides match TRBD1. The CDR3 covers 15 residues. Germline V CDR1 and CDR2: MNHEY, SVGAGI. V was clipped by 4 bases and J by 7 bases; unmatched bases: 11. The CDR3 sequence: CASSSPGQGRREQYF. The CDR3 nucleotides read TGTGCCAGCAGTTCACCGGGACAGGGCCGGAGGGAGCAGTACTTC.

The rearrangement joins TRBV9 to TRBJ1-5; D not resolved. Trimming removed 4 bases at V and 4 bases at J, with 12 bases between. The CDR3 runs to 14 residues. The germline V gene has CDR1 SGDLS and CDR2 YYNGEE. The CDR3 loop is CASSHGGVNQPQHF. For the CDR3, the DNA is TGTGCCAGCAGCCACGGCGGGGTGAATCAGCCCCAGCATTTT.

This chain joins TRBV11-2 and TRBJ2-1; 9 positions match TRBD2. CDR3 length: 15 residues. Germline trimming cut 2 bases from V and 3 bases from J; bases unmatched to any gene: 2. Germline values: CDR1 SGHAT, CDR2 FQNNGV. The CDR3 bases are TGTGCCAGCAGCTTATGGCGGGGGGGCTACAATGAGCAGTTCTTC. Encoded protein: CASSLWRGGYNEQFF.

V is TRBV7-2 and J is TRBJ2-3; tentative D call: TRBD2 (6 bases). V was clipped by 5 bases and J by 4 bases, with 13 bases between them. Per germline, CDR1 SGHTA and CDR2 FQGNSA. This CDR3 has 14 residues. The CDR3 region is CASSQGPSADTQYF. The DNA for the CDR3 is TGTGCCAGCAGCCAAGGACCTAGCGCAGATACGCAGTATTTT.

This rearrangement joins TRBV4-1 to TRBJ2-1; D is perhaps TRBD2 (6 bases). The CDR3 is 21 amino acids. Per the germline V gene, CDR1 is MGHRA and CDR2 is YSYEKL. Trimming shortened V by 0 bases and J by 7 bases, and 31 bases separated the two germline ends. The CDR3 nucleotides read TGCGCCAGCAGCCAAGATTCGTTCTCTCCCCTTTGGCGGGGTGGGGGGAATGAGCAGTTCTTC. It codes for CASSQDSFSPLWRGGGNEQFF.

The chain employs TRBV18 and TRBJ1-2; D gene uncertain. The germline V gene encodes CDR1 KGHSH and CDR2 LQKENI. The CDR3 spans 12 residues. Trimming took off 6 bases at V and 6 bases at J, with 11 bases between the two ends. The CDR3 protein is CASSFLDNGYTF. In DNA, the CDR3 is TGTGCCAGCTCCTTCTTAGATAATGGCTACACCTTC. The variable domain in full, completed from reference TRBV18 and TRBJ1-2, reads NAGVMQNPRHLVRRRGQEARLRCSPMKGHSHVYWYRQLPEEGLKFMVYLQKENIIDESGMPKERFSAEFPKEGPSILRIQQVVRGDSAAYFCASSFLDNGYTFGSGTRLTVV.

The CDR3 sequence is CASSPGGAGGQPQHF. The CDR3 DNA sequence: TGTGCCAGCAGCCCGGGGGGGGCAGGGGGTCAGCCCCAGCATTTT. V and J are TRBV9 and TRBJ1-5; 7 bases fit TRBD1. The CDR3 totals 15 residues. Germline values: CDR1 SGDLS, CDR2 YYNGEE. The junction had 10 bases not matched to a gene; V was cut back by 4 bases and J by 6 bases.

This clone was seen a few times. J is TRBJ1-2 and V is TRBV6-5; D is perhaps TRBD1 (5 bases). Germline lookup yields CDR1 MNHEY and CDR2 SVGAGI. V dropped 5 bases and J dropped 4 bases, with 8 bases sitting between them. The CDR3 runs to 12 residues. The CDR3 loop is CASSQGVYGYTF. CDR3 sequence (DNA): TGTGCCAGCAGTCAGGGTGTCTATGGCTACACCTTC.